Listed below are T cell receptor beta chains from one sample, sequenced in a study of blood T cell repertoires in COVID-19. Using immunoSEQ multiplex PCR, the repertoire was profiled, and TCRdb retains in-frame clones only, with some absent. The data hold about 120,000 clones, with over 60% observed a single time. Sequenced sample: peripheral blood. These receptors all come from a woman aged 70 to 79 with acute or convalescent COVID-19. CDR3s include the opening cysteine and the closing phenylalanine or tryptophan. The D gene is left open where the match is weak. The size field is filled for only some rows; it gives once, few, many or a size class.

CDR3: CASSLNPGVYEQYF
DNA: TGTGCCAGCAGCTTGAATCCAGGGGTGTACGAGCAGTACTTC
size: NA
V: TRBV5-4
D: NA
J: TRBJ2-7

CDR3: CASSLGTGTGNTIYF
DNA: TGTGCCAGCAGTTTAGGGACAGGAACTGGAAACACCATATATTTT
size: NA
V: TRBV27
D: TRBD1
J: TRBJ1-3

CDR3: CASSQIAGSRTDTQYF
DNA: TGTGCCAGCAGCCAAATAGCGGGTTCCCGAACAGATACGCAGTATTTT
size: NA
V: TRBV3-1/TRBV3-2
D: TRBD2
J: TRBJ2-3

CDR3: CASSPQGWDEKLFF
DNA: TGCGCCAGCAGCCCACAGGGGTGGGATGAAAAACTGTTTTTT
size: NA
V: TRBV5-1
D: TRBD1
J: TRBJ1-4

CDR3: CASSEGGVAFF
DNA: TGTGCCAGCAGTGAAGGGGGAGTGGCTTTCTTT
size: once
V: TRBV2
D: NA
J: TRBJ1-1

CDR3: CASSFQGYGKLFF
DNA: TGTGCCAGCAGTTTCCAGGGGTACGGAAAACTGTTTTTT
size: NA
V: TRBV6-6
D: NA
J: TRBJ1-4

CDR3: CASSQRGQERNTEAFF
DNA: TGTGCCAGCAGCCAGCGGGGACAGGAAAGAAACACTGAAGCTTTCTTT
size: NA
V: TRBV3-1/TRBV3-2
D: TRBD1
J: TRBJ1-1

CDR3: CASSHRTLAGGGDEQFF
DNA: TGCGCCAGCAGCCATCGTACTCTAGCGGGAGGAGGAGATGAGCAGTTCTTC
size: NA
V: TRBV4-1
D: TRBD2
J: TRBJ2-1

CDR3: CASSPDRGADTQYF
DNA: TGTGCCAGCAGCCCGGACAGGGGGGCAGATACGCAGTATTTT
size: NA
V: TRBV7-2
D: TRBD1
J: TRBJ2-3

CDR3: CASTRGGNGYTF
DNA: TGTGCCAGCACTCGCGGGGGAAATGGCTACACCTTC
size: NA
V: TRBV6-5
D: NA
J: TRBJ1-2

CDR3: CASSPTSGPPLDNEQFF
DNA: TGTGCCAGCAGCCCGACTAGCGGGCCCCCCCTCGACAATGAGCAGTTCTTC
size: NA
V: TRBV5-6
D: TRBD2
J: TRBJ2-1

CDR3: CASSTRSGNYGYTF
DNA: TGTGCCAGTAGTACTCGGTCGGGGAACTATGGCTACACCTTC
size: NA
V: TRBV19
D: NA
J: TRBJ1-2

CDR3: CASSSRGNRAEAFF
DNA: TGCGCCAGCAGCTCCAGGGGGAATCGCGCTGAAGCTTTCTTT
size: many
V: TRBV4-1
D: TRBD1
J: TRBJ1-1

CDR3: CASSFGSGSGGAGGELFF
DNA: TGTGCCAGCAGCTTTGGGAGTGGAAGTGGGGGGGCCGGCGGGGAGCTGTTTTTT
size: NA
V: TRBV7-2
D: NA
J: TRBJ2-2

CDR3: CASSKATGSNEKLFF
DNA: TGTGCCAGCAGCAAAGCAACGGGTTCTAATGAAAAACTGTTTTTT
size: NA
V: TRBV3-1/TRBV3-2
D: NA
J: TRBJ1-4

CDR3: CASSEVPEGRPQHF
DNA: TGTGCCAGCAGTGAAGTCCCTGAGGGTAGGCCCCAGCATTTT
size: few
V: TRBV6-1
D: NA
J: TRBJ1-5

CDR3: CASARRGSDEQYF
DNA: TGTGCCAGCGCCCGTCGGGGAAGCGACGAGCAGTACTTC
size: NA
V: TRBV25-1
D: NA
J: TRBJ2-7

CDR3: CASLAMEAGSYEQYF
DNA: TGTGCCAGCCTTGCTATGGAGGCGGGCTCCTACGAGCAGTACTTC
size: once
V: TRBV6-5
D: NA
J: TRBJ2-7

CDR3: CAWSVGSGRPQFF
DNA: TGTGCCTGGAGTGTCGGGAGCGGGAGACCGCAGTTCTTC
size: few
V: TRBV30
D: TRBD2
J: TRBJ2-1

CDR3: CASSRSQLNTEAFF
DNA: TGTGCCAGCAGCCGTTCCCAGTTGAACACTGAAGCTTTCTTT
size: NA
V: TRBV7-2
D: NA
J: TRBJ1-1

CDR3: CASRWTGGYEQYF
DNA: TGTGCCAGCAGGTGGACAGGGGGATACGAGCAGTACTTC
size: few
V: TRBV6-6
D: TRBD1
J: TRBJ2-7

CDR3: CASSLGQGGSYEQYF
DNA: TGTGCCAGTAGTCTTGGACAGGGGGGCTCCTACGAGCAGTACTTC
size: NA
V: TRBV19
D: TRBD1
J: TRBJ2-7

CDR3: CASSTDRADRAFF
DNA: TGTGCCAGCAGCACGGACAGGGCGGATCGAGCTTTCTTT
size: NA
V: TRBV9
D: TRBD1
J: TRBJ1-1